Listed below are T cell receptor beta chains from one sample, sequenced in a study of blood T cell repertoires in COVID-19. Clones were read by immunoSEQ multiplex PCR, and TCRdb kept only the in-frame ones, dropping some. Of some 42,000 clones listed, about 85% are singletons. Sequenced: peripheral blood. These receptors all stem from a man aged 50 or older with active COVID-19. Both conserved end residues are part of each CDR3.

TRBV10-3 CAISDAGTSQNEQFF
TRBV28 CASSETGVRETQYF
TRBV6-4 CASSPGTDPKGYTF
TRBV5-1 CASAPGQGSYEQYF
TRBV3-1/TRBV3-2 CASSQMSRASGSSTQYF
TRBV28 CASSSGQGKTEAFF
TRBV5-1 CASSLGKTGTADRSGNTIYF
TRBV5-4 CASSPPGGQPPSEQYF
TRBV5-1 CASSLVGRGAGELFF
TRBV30 CAWAGKGTDTQYF
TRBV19 CASSMRFGYQETQYF
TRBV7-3 CASSLLGPGDTQYF
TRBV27 CASRTIRDRVYNSPLHF
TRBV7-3 CASSSGIAGPRGGELFF
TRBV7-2 CASSLAMRDRETQYF
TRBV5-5 CASSYQTGGTEAFF
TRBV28 CASGTTGANEKLFF
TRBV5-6 CASSLIRTEAFF
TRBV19 CASSILTGSRQPQHF
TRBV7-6 CASSYLAGAYEQYF
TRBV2 CASLRTSGYGEQFF
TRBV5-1 CASSLEASRLVKTQYF
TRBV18 CASSPRQDSNQPQHF
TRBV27 CASSSLQGSREKLFF
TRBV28 CASRVELAGKTQYF
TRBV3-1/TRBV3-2 CASSQVAGTSGANVLTF
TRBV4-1 CASSQGRVNYGYTF
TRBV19 CASSMTDPGELFF
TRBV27 CASSPWAGEGKNIQYF
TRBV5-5 CASSLRAIGTGVYEQYF
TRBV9 CASSLQWTSGGPTDTQYF
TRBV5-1 CASSLDVPGDKNIQYF
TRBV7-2 CASSPEGGGNQPQHF
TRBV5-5 CASSSSFRTGGDSPLHF
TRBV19 CASSTSTDTQYF
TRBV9 CASSAVTSGRVDTQYF
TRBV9 CASSVYDYSGNTIYF
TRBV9 CASSFGGDTEAFF
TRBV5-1 CASSQLGGQGTGYGYTF
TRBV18 CASSLEQGAYGYTF
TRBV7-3 CASSPGLAGVETQYF
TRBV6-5 CASSYFQGYEQYF
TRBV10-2 CASTPGQGRAQHF
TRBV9 CASSADRVLTEAFF
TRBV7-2 CASSLDRGSTYGYTF
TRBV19 CASRASGSYEQFF
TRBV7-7 CASSPDPGSNSPLHF
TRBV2 CASKLAGELQETQYF
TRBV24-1 CATSVGAGVTDTQYF
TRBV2 CASIGGQGRDGYTF
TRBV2 CASTPGQGANQPQHF
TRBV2 CASSEVTGYGYTF
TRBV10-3 CAISENQGDFNGYTF